This TCR beta chain was recorded in a study of cytomegalovirus exposure and HLA in healthy donors. About this clone itself: Its antigen is currently unknown.

This CDR3 comprises 16 residues. Losses at the gene ends were 5 bases for V and 4 bases for J; bases not matched to a gene: 5. Germline-derived CDR1 and CDR2 are KGHSH and LQKENI. Broader study findings: CMV serostatus was the only immune exposure information that was available.

Primers: 60 Vbeta forward and 13 Jbeta reverse. Sequencing used immunoSEQ multiplex PCR; TCRdb keeps in-frame clones, though not all of them. Its table lists under 70,000 clones. The source of this sequence is a woman younger than 35 in good health and CMV-seronegative. Material: PBMCs. The J gene is TRBJ2-1, the V gene TRBV18; 13 bases map to TRBD2. CDR3 sequence reads: CASSWTSGGQYNEQFF. CDR3 DNA: TGTGCCAGCTCATGGACTAGCGGGGGACAATACAATGAGCAGTTCTTC.